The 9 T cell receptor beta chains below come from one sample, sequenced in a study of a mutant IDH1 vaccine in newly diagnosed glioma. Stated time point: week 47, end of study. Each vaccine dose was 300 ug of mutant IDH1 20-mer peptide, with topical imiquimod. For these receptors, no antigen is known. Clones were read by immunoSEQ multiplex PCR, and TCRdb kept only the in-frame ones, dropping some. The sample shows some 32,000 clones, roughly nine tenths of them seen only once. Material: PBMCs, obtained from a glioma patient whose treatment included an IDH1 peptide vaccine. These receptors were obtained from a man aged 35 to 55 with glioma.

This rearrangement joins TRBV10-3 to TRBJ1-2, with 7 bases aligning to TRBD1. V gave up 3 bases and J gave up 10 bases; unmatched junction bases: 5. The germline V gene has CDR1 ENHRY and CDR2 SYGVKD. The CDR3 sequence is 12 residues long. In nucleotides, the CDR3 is TGTGCCATCAGTGACCCAGGGGGAGCCTACACCTTC. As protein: CAISDPGGAYTF.

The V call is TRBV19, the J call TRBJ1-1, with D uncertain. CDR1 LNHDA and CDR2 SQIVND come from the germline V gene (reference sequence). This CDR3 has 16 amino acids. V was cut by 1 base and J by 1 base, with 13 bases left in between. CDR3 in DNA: TGTGCCAGTAGTATAGGCCTTTGGGTGGGGAACACTGAAGCTTTCTTT. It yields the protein CASSIGLWVGNTEAFF.

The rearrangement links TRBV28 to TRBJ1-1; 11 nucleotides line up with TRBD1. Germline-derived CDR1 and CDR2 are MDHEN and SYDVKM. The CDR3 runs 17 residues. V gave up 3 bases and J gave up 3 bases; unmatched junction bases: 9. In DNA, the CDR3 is TGTGCCAGCAGTTTGTCCCGGGACAGGGGGTTACACACTGAAGCTTTCTTT. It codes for CASSLSRDRGLHTEAFF.

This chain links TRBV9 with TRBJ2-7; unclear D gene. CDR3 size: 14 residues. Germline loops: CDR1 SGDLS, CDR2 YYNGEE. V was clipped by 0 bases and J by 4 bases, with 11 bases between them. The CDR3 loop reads CASSVAVGFYEQYF. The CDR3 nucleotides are TGTGCCAGCAGCGTAGCGGTCGGCTTTTACGAGCAGTACTTC.

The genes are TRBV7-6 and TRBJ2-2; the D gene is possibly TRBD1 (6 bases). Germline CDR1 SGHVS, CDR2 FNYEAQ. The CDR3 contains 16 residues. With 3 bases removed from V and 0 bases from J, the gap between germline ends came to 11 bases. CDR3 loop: CASSLVAGANTGELFF. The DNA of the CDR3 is TGTGCCAGCAGCTTGGTGGCAGGGGCGAACACCGGGGAGCTGTTTTTT.

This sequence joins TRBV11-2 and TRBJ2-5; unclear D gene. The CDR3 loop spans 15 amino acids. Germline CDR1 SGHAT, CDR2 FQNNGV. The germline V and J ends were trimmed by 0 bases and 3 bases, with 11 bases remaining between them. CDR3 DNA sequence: TGTGCCAGCAGCTTAGATGTCAGGAACAAAGAGACCCAGTACTTC. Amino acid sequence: CASSLDVRNKETQYF.

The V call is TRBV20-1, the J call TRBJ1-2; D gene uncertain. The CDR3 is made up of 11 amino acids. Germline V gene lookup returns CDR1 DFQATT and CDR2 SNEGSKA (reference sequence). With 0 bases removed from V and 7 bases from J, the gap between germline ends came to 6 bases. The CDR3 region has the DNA TGCAGTGCTAGAGATCGGGCTGGCTACACCTTC. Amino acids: CSARDRAGYTF.

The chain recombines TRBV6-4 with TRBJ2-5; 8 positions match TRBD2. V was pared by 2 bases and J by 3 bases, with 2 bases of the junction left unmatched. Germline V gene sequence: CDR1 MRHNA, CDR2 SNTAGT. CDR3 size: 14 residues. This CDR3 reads CASSDGAGEETQYF. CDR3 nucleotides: TGTGCCAGCAGTGACGGAGCGGGAGAAGAGACCCAGTACTTC.

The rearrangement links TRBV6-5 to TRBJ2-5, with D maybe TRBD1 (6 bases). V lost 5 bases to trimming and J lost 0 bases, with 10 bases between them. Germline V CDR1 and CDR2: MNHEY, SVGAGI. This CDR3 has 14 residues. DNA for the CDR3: TGTGCCAGCAGTGTTACAGGGTACCAAGAGACCCAGTACTTC. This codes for CASSVTGYQETQYF.